These T cell receptor beta chains were read from a single sample in a study of beta chain features in type 1 diabetes. Produced via immunoSEQ multiplex PCR; TCRdb's table is partial and in-frame only. The data show 300,000 to 400,000 clones, 11% seen once. Sample: naive CD4+ T cells from blood. The receptors originated from a woman younger than 45 in good health. Both conserved end residues are trimmed from each CDR3.

J: TRBJ2-3; length: 12; V: TRBV5-1; CDR3: ASSLESYTDTQY
J: TRBJ2-1; length: 11; V: TRBV27; CDR3: ASSLGQDNEQF
J: TRBJ2-5; length: 13; V: TRBV7-6; CDR3: ASSLSAAQWETQY
J: TRBJ2-7; length: 14; V: TRBV6-6; CDR3: ASSYLVVSGSDEQY
J: TRBJ2-3; length: 10; V: TRBV2; CDR3: ASSVGGDTQY
J: TRBJ2-7; length: 14; V: TRBV9; CDR3: ASSPRGGGGTGEQY
J: TRBJ1-3; length: 13; V: TRBV25-1; CDR3: ASSEGLSSGNTIY
J: TRBJ2-5; length: 14; V: TRBV18; CDR3: ASSPRLAGGRETQY
J: TRBJ2-7; length: 12; V: TRBV19; CDR3: ASSTSASAYEQY
J: TRBJ2-3; length: 11; V: TRBV29-1; CDR3: SVKGGGTDTQY
J: TRBJ2-3; length: 14; V: TRBV7-6; CDR3: ASSPVAGTNTDTQY
J: TRBJ2-1; length: 13; V: TRBV18; CDR3: ASSPPSGSSNEQF
J: TRBJ2-1; length: 12; V: TRBV7-3; CDR3: ASSLTAAGGPSV
J: TRBJ1-2; length: 11; V: TRBV5-4; CDR3: ASSSQGNYGYT
J: TRBJ1-1; length: 14; V: TRBV4-3; CDR3: ASSQDPTGMNTEAF
J: TRBJ2-7; length: 13; V: TRBV6-5; CDR3: ASSPRLGAAYEQY
J: TRBJ2-7; length: 13; V: TRBV2; CDR3: ASSARTRSSYEQY
J: TRBJ2-5; length: 13; V: TRBV25-1; CDR3: ASSEAGQSTGTQY
J: TRBJ2-5; length: 11; V: TRBV4-2; CDR3: ASSPDTGETQY
J: TRBJ2-7; length: 12; V: TRBV6-1; CDR3: ASSLGQGRYEQY
J: TRBJ2-1; length: 14; V: TRBV5-1; CDR3: ASSLVGTSGRDEQF
J: TRBJ2-2; length: 14; V: TRBV2; CDR3: ASSEELAGDTGELF
J: TRBJ2-1; length: 10; V: TRBV2; CDR3: ASPLGQGRQF
J: TRBJ2-3; length: 10; V: TRBV9; CDR3: ASSAGTGSRY
J: TRBJ2-1; length: 14; V: TRBV7-6; CDR3: ASSSTGSGGNNEQF
J: TRBJ2-7; length: 13; V: TRBV18; CDR3: ASSPFGQGTYEQY
J: TRBJ1-1; length: 13; V: TRBV6-5; CDR3: ASSYQGGFRTEAF
J: TRBJ1-1; length: 12; V: TRBV4-3; CDR3: ASSPPGGNTEAF
J: TRBJ2-2; length: 14; V: TRBV29-1; CDR3: SVQTGLRSRTVELF
J: TRBJ1-5; length: 13; V: TRBV18; CDR3: ASSPSEGVGQPQH